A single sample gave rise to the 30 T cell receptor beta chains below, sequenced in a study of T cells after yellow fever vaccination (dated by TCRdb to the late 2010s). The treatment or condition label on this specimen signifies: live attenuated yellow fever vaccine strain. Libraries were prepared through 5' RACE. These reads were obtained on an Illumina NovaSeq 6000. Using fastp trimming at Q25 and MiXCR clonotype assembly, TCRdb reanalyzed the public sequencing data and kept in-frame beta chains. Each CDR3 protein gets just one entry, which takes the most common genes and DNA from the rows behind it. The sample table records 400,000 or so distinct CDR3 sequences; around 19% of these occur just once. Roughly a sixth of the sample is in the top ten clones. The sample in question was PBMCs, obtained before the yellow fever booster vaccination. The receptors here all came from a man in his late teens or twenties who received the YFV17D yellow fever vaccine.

The CDR3 DNA sequence: TGTGCCAGCAGCAAAGCTAGGACAGGGGGCTCCTACGAGCAGTACTTC. Translation gives CASSKARTGGSYEQYF. V is TRBV21-1 and J is TRBJ2-7; the DNA was not compared with TRBD1, the D call given in the table. TRBV21-1 is a known pseudogene. The CDR3 length is 16 residues.

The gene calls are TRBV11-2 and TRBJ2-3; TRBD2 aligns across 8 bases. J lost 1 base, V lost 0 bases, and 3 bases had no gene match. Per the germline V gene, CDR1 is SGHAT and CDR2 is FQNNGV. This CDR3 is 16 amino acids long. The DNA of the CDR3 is TGTGCCAGCAGCTTAGAGTGGCGGGGGGGCACAGATACGCAGTATTTT. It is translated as CASSLEWRGGTDTQYF.

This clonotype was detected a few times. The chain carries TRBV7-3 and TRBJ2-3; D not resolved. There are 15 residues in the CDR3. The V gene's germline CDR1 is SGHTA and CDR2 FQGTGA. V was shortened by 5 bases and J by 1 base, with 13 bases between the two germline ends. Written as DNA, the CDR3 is TGTGCCAGCAGCCCTGGGCTGCTTCGCACAGATACGCAGTATTTT. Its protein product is CASSPGLLRTDTQYF. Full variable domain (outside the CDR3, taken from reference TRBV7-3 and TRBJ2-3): GAGVSQTPSNKVTEKGKYVELRCDPISGHTALYWYRQSLGQGPEFLIYFQGTGAADDSGLPNDRFFAVRPEGSVSTLKIQRTERGDSAVYLCASSPGLLRTDTQYFGPGTRLTVL.

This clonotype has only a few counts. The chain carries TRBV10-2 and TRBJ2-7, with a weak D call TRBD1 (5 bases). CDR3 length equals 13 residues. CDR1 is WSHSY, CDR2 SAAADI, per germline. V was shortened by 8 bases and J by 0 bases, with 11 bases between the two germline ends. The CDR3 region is CASRDTGSYEQYF. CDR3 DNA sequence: TGCGCCAGCCGAGACACAGGCTCCTACGAGCAGTACTTC.

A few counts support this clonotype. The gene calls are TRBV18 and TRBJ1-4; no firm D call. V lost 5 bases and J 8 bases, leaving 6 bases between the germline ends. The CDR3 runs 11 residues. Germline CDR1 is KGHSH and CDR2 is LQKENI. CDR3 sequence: CASSTSEKLFF. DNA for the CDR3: TGTGCCAGCTCAACGTCCGAAAAACTGTTTTTT.

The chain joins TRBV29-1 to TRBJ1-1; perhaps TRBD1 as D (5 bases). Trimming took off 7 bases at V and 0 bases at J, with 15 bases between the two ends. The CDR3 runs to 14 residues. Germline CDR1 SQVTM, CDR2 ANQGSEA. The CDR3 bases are TGCAGCGCAACACCGACAGACCTGAACACTGAAGCTTTCTTT. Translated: CSATPTDLNTEAFF. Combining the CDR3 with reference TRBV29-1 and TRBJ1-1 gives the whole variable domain SAVISQKPSRDICQRGTSLTIQCQVDSQVTMMFWYRQQPGQSLTLIATANQGSEATYESGFVIDKFPISRPNLTFSTLTVSNMSPEDSSIYLCSATPTDLNTEAFFGQGTRLTVV.

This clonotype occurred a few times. The CDR3 DNA sequence: TGTGCCAGCTCACCCAGGGAATCCTACGAGCAGTACTTC. Translating gives CASSPRESYEQYF. This chain links TRBV18 with TRBJ2-7; the D gene is possibly TRBD1 (5 bases). The CDR3 is made up of 13 amino acids. V was shortened by 3 bases and J by 1 base, with 7 bases between the two germline ends. CDR1 KGHSH and CDR2 LQKENI come from the germline V gene.

CDR3 in amino acids: CASSGDRVGYTF. CDR3 bases: TGTGCCAGCAGTGGAGACAGGGTCGGCTACACCTTC. The chain is built from TRBV6-5 and TRBJ1-2; 7 bases map to TRBD1. The V and J ends lost 5 bases and 8 bases, in that order; junction bases with no gene match: 5. The CDR3 totals 12 residues. Germline V gene sequence: CDR1 MNHEY, CDR2 SVGAGI.

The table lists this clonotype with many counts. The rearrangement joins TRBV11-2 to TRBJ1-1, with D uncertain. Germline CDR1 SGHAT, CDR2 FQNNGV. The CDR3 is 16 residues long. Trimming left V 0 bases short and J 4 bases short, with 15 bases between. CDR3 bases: TGTGCCAGCAGCTTAGACCAAGGACGGGATCTCACTGAAGCTTTCTTT. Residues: CASSLDQGRDLTEAFF. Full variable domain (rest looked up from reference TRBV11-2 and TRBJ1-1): EAGVAQSPRYKIIEKRQSVAFWCNPISGHATLYWYQQILGQGPKLLIQFQNNGVVDDSQLPKDRFSAERLKGVDSTLKIQPAKLEDSAVYLCASSLDQGRDLTEAFFGQGTRLTVV.

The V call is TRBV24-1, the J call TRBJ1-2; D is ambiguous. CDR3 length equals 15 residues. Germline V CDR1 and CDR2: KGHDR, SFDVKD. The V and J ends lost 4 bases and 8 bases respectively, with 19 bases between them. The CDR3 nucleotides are TGTGCCACCAGTGACGAAACCGGCTCAGCAGAGGGCTACACCTTC. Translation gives CATSDETGSAEGYTF.

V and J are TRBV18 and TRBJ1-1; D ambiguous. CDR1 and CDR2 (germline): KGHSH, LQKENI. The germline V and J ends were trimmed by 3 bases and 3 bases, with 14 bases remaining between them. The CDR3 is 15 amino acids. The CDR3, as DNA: TGTGCCAGCTCACCTCAGGTCGCTTCCGACACTGAAGCTTTCTTT. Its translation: CASSPQVASDTEAFF.

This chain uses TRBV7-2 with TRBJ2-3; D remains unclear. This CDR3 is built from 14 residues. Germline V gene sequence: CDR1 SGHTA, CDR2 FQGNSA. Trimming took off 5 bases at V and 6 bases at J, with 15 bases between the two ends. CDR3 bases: TGTGCCAGCAGCACCCAAATCCTTAGGGATACGCAGTATTTT. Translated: CASSTQILRDTQYF. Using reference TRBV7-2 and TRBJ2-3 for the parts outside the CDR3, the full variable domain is GAGVSQSPSNKVTEKGKDVELRCDPISGHTALYWYRQSLGQGLEFLIYFQGNSAPDKSGLPSDRFSAERTGGSVSTLTIQRTQQEDSAVYLCASSTQILRDTQYFGPGTRLTVL.

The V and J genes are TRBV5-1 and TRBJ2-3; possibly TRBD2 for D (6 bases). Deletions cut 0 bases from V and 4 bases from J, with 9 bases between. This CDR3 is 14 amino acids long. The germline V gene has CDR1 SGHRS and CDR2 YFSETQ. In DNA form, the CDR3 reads TGCGCCAGCAGCTTGGCTCCGGGAGCAGATACGCAGTATTTT. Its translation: CASSLAPGADTQYF.

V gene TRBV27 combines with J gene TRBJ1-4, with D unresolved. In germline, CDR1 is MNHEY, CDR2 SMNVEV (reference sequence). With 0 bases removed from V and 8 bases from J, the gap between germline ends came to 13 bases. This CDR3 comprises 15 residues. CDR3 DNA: TGTGCCAGCAGTTTATCGACAAGGGCAGGCGAAAAACTGTTTTTT. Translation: CASSLSTRAGEKLFF.

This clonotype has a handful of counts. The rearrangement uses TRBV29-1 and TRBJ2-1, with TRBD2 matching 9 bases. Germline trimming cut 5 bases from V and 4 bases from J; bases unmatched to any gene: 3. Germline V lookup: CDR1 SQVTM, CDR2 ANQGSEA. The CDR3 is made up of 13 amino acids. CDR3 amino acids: CSVILAGYNEQFF. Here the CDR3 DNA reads TGCAGCGTTATCCTAGCGGGGTACAATGAGCAGTTCTTC.

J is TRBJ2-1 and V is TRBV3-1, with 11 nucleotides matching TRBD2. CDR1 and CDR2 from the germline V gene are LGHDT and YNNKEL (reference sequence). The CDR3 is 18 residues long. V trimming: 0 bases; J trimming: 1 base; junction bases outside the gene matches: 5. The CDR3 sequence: CASSQDFTSGGSYNEQFF. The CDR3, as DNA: TGTGCCAGCAGCCAAGACTTTACTAGCGGGGGTTCCTACAATGAGCAGTTCTTC.

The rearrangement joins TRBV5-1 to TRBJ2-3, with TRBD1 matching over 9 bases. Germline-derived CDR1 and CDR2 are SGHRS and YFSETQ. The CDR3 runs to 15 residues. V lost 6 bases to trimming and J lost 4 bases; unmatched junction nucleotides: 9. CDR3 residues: CASNSWTGASDTQYF. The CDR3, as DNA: TGCGCCAGCAACTCTTGGACAGGGGCTTCAGATACGCAGTATTTT.

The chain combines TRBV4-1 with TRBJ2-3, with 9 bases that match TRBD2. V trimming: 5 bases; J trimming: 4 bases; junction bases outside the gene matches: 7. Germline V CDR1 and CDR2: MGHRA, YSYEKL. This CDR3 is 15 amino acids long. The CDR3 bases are TGCGCCAGCAGCACAGAACGCGGGGGGGCAGATACGCAGTATTTT. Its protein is CASSTERGGADTQYF.

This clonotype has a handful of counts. This CDR3 reads CASAPVSREETQYF. CDR3 nucleotides: TGTGCCAGCGCCCCAGTTAGCAGGGAAGAGACCCAGTACTTC. The V call is TRBV7-2, the J call TRBJ2-5; tentatively, D is TRBD1 (5 bases). V shed 8 bases and J shed 3 bases, with 16 bases lying between them. The CDR3 runs 14 residues. CDR1 and CDR2 from the germline V gene are SGHTA and FQGNSA.

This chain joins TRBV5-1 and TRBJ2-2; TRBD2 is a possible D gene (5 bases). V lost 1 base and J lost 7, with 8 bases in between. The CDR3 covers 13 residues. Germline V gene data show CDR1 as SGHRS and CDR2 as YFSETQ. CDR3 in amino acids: CASSLSEGGELFF. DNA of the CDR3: TGCGCCAGCAGCTTGAGCGAGGGCGGGGAGCTGTTTTTT.

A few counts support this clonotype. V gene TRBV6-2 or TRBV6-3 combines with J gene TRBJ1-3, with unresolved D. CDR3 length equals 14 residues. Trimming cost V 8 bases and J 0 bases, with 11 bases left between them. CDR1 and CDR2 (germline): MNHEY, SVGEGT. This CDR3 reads CASCPWSSGNTIYF. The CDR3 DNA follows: TGTGCCAGCTGCCCGTGGAGCTCTGGAAACACCATATATTTT.

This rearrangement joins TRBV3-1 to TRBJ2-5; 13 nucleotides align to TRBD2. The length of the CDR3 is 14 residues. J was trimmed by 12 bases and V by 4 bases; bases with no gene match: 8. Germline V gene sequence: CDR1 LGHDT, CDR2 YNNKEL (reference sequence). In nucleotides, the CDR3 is TGTGCCAGCAGCCCCCCGGGACTAGCGGGGTCTAAGTACTTC. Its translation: CASSPPGLAGSKYF.

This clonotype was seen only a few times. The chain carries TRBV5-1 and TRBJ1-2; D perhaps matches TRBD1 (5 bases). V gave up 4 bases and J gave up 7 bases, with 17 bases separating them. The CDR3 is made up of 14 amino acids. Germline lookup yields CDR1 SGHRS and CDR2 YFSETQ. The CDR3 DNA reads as TGCGCCAGCAGCACCGATCCGGGGACTAGTGGCTACACCTTC. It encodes CASSTDPGTSGYTF.

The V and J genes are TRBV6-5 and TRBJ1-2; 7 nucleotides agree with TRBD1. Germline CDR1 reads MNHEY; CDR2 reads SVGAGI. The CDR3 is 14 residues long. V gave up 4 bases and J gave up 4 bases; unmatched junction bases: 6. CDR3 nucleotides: TGTGCCAGCAGTTCAAAGACAGGGCTCTATGGCTACACCTTC. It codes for CASSSKTGLYGYTF.

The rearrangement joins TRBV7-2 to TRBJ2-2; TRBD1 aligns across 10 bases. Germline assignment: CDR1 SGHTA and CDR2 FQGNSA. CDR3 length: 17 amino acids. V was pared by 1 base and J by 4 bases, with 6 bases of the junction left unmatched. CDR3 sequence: CASSLGRQGAGTGELFF. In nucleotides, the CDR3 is TGTGCCAGCAGCTTAGGGAGACAGGGGGCGGGCACCGGGGAGCTGTTTTTT.

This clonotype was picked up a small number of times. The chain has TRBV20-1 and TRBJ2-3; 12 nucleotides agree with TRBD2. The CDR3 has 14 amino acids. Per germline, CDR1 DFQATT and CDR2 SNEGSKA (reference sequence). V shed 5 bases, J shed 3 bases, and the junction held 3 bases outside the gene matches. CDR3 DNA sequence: TGCAGTGCTGGACTAGCGGGGACTACAGATACGCAGTATTTT. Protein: CSAGLAGTTDTQYF.

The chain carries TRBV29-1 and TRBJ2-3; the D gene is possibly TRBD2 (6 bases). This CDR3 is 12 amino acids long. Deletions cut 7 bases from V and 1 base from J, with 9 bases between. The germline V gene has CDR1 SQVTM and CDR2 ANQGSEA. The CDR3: CSAQRGTDTQYF. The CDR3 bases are TGCAGCGCCCAGCGGGGCACAGATACGCAGTATTTT.

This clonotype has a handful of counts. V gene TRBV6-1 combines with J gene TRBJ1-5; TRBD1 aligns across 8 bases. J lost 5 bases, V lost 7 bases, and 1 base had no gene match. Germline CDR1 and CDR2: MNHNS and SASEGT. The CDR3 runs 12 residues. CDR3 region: CASTTGDQPQHF. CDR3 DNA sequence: TGTGCCAGCACGACAGGGGATCAGCCCCAGCATTTT.

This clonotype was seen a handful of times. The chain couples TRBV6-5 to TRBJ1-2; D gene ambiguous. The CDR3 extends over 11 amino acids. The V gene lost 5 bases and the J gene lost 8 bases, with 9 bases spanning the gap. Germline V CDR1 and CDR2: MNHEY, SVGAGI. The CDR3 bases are TGTGCCAGCAGTAACTACGTCGGCTACACCTTC. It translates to CASSNYVGYTF.

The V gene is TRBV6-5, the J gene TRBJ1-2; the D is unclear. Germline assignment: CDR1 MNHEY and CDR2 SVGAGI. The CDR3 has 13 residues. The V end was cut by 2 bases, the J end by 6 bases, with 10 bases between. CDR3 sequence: CASSYNSQDGYTF. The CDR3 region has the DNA TGTGCCAGCAGTTACAATTCCCAGGATGGCTACACCTTC.